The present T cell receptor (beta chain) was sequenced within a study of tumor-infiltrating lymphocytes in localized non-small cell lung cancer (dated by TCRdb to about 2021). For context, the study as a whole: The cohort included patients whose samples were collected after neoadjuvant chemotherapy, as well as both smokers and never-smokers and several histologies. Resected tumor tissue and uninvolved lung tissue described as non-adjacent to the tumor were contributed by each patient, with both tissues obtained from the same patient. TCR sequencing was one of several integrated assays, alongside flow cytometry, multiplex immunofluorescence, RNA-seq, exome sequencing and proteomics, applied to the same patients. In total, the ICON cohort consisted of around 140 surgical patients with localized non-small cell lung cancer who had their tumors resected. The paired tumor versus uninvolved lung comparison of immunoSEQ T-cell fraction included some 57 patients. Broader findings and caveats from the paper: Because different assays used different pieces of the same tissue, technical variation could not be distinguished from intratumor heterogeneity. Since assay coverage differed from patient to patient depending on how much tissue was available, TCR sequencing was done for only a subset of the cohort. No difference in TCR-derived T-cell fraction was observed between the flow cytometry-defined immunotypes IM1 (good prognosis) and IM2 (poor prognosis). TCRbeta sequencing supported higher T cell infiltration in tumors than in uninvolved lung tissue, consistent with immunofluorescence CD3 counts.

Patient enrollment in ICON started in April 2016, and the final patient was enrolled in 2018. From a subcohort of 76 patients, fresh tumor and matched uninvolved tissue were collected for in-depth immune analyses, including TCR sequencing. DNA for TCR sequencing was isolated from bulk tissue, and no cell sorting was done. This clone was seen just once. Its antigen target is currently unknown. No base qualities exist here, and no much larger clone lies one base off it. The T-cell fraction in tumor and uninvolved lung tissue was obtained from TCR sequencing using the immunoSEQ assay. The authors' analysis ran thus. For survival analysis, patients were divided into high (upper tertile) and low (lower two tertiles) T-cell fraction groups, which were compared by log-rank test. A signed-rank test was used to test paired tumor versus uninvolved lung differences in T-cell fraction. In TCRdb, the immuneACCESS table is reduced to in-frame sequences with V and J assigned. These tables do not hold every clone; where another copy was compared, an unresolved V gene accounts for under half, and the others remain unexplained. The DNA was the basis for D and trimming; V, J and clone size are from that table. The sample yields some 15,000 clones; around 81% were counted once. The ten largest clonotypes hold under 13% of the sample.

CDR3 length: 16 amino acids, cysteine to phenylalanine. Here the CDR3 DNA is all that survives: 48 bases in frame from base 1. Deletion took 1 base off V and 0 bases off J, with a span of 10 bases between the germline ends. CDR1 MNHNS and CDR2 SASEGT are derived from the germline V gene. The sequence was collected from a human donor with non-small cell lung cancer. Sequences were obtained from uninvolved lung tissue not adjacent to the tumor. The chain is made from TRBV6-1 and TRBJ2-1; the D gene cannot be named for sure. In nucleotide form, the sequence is TGTGCCAGCAGTGAAGGGAAGGGCGGCTCCTACAATGAGCAGTTCTTC. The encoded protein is CASSEGKGGSYNEQFF.